The 12 T cell receptor beta chains given below trace back to one sample, sequenced in a study of blood T cell repertoires in COVID-19. Clones were read by immunoSEQ multiplex PCR, and TCRdb kept only the in-frame ones, dropping some. Among roughly 340,000 clones listed, 70% to 90% were seen once. Specimen: PBMCs or T cells enriched from blood (not recorded which). These receptor sequences come from a man in his forties in a cohort exposed to, infected with or recovered from COVID-19 (not recorded which).

The J gene is TRBJ1-4, the V gene TRBV5-4, with D tentatively TRBD1 (5 bases). Between the trimmed V and J ends, which lost 1 base and 2 bases, there was a span of 6 bases. CDR3 size: 14 residues. Germline CDR1 is SGHNT and CDR2 is YYREEE (reference sequence). The CDR3 sequence: CASSLSGTNEKLFF. In DNA form, the CDR3 reads TGTGCCAGCAGCTTGTCAGGGACTAATGAAAAACTGTTTTTT.

V gene TRBV18 combines with J gene TRBJ2-7; D ambiguous. Germline CDR1 is KGHSH and CDR2 is LQKENI. V lost 2 bases, J lost 0 bases, and 8 bases lay in between. This CDR3 comprises 14 residues. The CDR3 DNA is TGTGCCAGCTCACCATTAGACACCTCCTACGAGCAGTACTTC. It yields the protein CASSPLDTSYEQYF.

The chain combines TRBV18 with TRBJ2-1, with D perhaps TRBD2 (6 bases). Germline CDR1 KGHSH, CDR2 LQKENI. The CDR3 consists of 14 residues. Trimming cost V 5 bases and J 8 bases, with 16 bases left between them. The CDR3 DNA reads as TGTGCCAGCTCAGGAAGACGGGGGAGCGATGAGCAGTTCTTC. Protein sequence: CASSGRRGSDEQFF.

The chain links TRBV9 to TRBJ2-3, with TRBD2 identical over 9 bases. CDR1 is SGDLS, CDR2 YYNGEE, per germline. Losses at the gene ends were 1 base for V and 3 bases for J; bases not matched to a gene: 0. The CDR3 spans 14 residues. CDR3 sequence: CASSVLAGTDTQYF. The DNA for the CDR3 is TGTGCCAGCAGCGTACTAGCGGGAACAGATACGCAGTATTTT.

The genes are TRBV19 and TRBJ2-7, with 16 bases identical to TRBD2. CDR1 is LNHDA, CDR2 SQIVND, per germline (reference sequence). V trimming: 5 bases; J trimming: 4 bases; junction bases outside the gene matches: 2. The CDR3 runs to 15 residues. CDR3 in DNA: TGTGCCAGTAGTCTGGGACTAGCGGGAGGGTACGAGCAGTACTTC. Its protein is CASSLGLAGGYEQYF.

The J gene is TRBJ1-2, the V gene TRBV7-9; a weak D match, TRBD1 (6 bases). CDR1 and CDR2 (germline): SEHNR, FQNEAQ (reference sequence). V was clipped by 4 bases and J by 12 bases, with 24 bases between them. The CDR3 extends over 15 amino acids. The CDR3 region is CASSSTTGRRLVDTF. The CDR3 DNA reads as TGTGCCAGCAGCTCGACCACAGGGCGACGGTTAGTTGACACCTTC. The complete variable domain, with remaining parts taken from reference TRBV7-9 and TRBJ1-2, reads DTGVSQNPRHKITKRGQNVTFRCDPISEHNRLYWYRQTLGQGPEFLTYFQNEAQLEKSRLLSDRFSAERPKGSFSTLEIQRTEQGDSAMYLCASSSTTGRRLVDTFGSGTRLTVV.

The chain uses TRBV5-3 and TRBJ2-7; TRBD1 matches at 12 bases. TRBV5-3 is sorted into the ORF group, with uncertain function. This CDR3 has 15 amino acids. V was clipped by 7 bases and J by 6 bases; unmatched bases: 11. The CDR3 DNA reads TGTGCCAGACGGGTCTGGGACAGGGGGCATGTCGAGCAGTACTTC. Protein sequence: CARRVWDRGHVEQYF.

The chain employs TRBV6-5 and TRBJ1-5; TRBD1 matches 7 bases. The V gene end was trimmed by 6 bases and the J gene end by 5 bases; junction bases not matched to a gene: 10. CDR3 length equals 15 residues. Germline loops: CDR1 MNHEY, CDR2 SVGAGI. This CDR3 is CASRKDRVKDQPQHF. The CDR3 DNA follows: TGTGCCAGCAGAAAAGACAGGGTGAAGGATCAGCCCCAGCATTTT.

V is TRBV7-9 and J is TRBJ1-2; 7 bases are shared with TRBD1. The CDR3 spans 13 residues. Unmatched junction bases numbered 4, after V lost 5 bases and J lost 4 bases. Germline assignment: CDR1 SEHNR and CDR2 FQNEAQ (reference sequence). This chain's CDR3 is CASSQGQRYGYTF. The CDR3 region has the DNA TGTGCCAGCAGCCAGGGACAGCGCTATGGCTACACCTTC. Drawing the rest from reference TRBV7-9 and TRBJ1-2, the complete variable domain is DTGVSQNPRHKITKRGQNVTFRCDPISEHNRLYWYRQTLGQGPEFLTYFQNEAQLEKSRLLSDRFSAERPKGSFSTLEIQRTEQGDSAMYLCASSQGQRYGYTFGSGTRLTVV.

The chain is built from TRBV6-5 and TRBJ2-2, with D possibly being TRBD2 (7 bases). Trimming pared 10 bases from V and 5 bases from J, leaving 20 bases between. Germline V gene lookup returns CDR1 MNHEY and CDR2 SVGAGI. CDR3 length: 15 amino acids. The CDR3, as DNA: TGTGCCACCCGGGGGGCGCCTGCTGGAACCGGGGAGCTGTTTTTT. Translated: CATRGAPAGTGELFF.

The chain couples TRBV9 to TRBJ1-4; possibly TRBD1 for D (6 bases). V gave up 4 bases and J gave up 6 bases, with 22 bases separating them. The CDR3 runs to 17 residues. The germline V gene encodes CDR1 SGDLS and CDR2 YYNGEE. The CDR3, as DNA: TGTGCCAGCAGCCCCGGTCGGGGGGCAGGGAGGGATGAAAAACTGTTTTTT. The encoded protein is CASSPGRGAGRDEKLFF.

V is TRBV5-5 and J is TRBJ2-3, with a tentative D call TRBD1 (5 bases). The germline gives CDR1 SGHKS, CDR2 YYEKEE (reference sequence). Trimming shortened V by 4 bases and J by 2 bases, and 11 bases separated the two germline ends. This CDR3 contains 14 residues. CDR3 in amino acids: CASSQDINTDTQYF. Written as DNA, the CDR3 is TGTGCCAGCAGCCAGGACATCAACACAGATACGCAGTATTTT.